Included here is one T cell receptor beta chain sequence, with context. The data derive from a study of blood T cell repertoires in COVID-19. As processed by the authors: Estimation of nucleated cell counts relied on the amplification of reference gene primers. TCRdb keeps only in-frame clones here, not all; method: immunoSEQ multiplex PCR. The V and J calls and clone size were taken over from that table, and D and trimming were inferred from the DNA. The top ten hold just under 1% of the sample, which has around 240,000 clones, about 85% seen once. V lost 10 bases, J lost 2 bases, and 11 bases stayed unmatched. The CDR3 consists of 15 residues. The germline V gene has CDR1 ENHRY and CDR2 SYGVKD.

V is TRBV10-3 and J is TRBJ2-3, with 8 bases fitting TRBD2. The sample comprised peripheral blood. This receptor was obtained from a man aged 35 to 55 with acute or convalescent COVID-19. The CDR3 nucleotides are TGTGCCAGCCAACTAGCGGAGGGGGACACAGATACGCAGTATTTT. It encodes CASQLAEGDTDTQYF.